The T cell receptor (beta chain) under discussion was sequenced for a study of blood T cell repertoires in COVID-19. Overall study context: T cells, B-cell-depleted T cells, or PBMCs provided the cDNA or gDNA that served as material.

A Seattle source enrolled patients during active infection and followed them longitudinally. Original methodology: Estimation of nucleated cell counts was performed using reference gene primer amplification. Here immunoSEQ multiplex PCR was the method, and the copy in TCRdb shows in-frame clones only, minus some. The DNA was the basis for D and trimming; V, J and clone size are from that table. This sample has 35,000 to 45,000 clones, with about 92% found just once. Unmatched junction bases numbered 15, after V lost 4 bases and J lost 8 bases. CDR3 length: 17 residues. CDR1 is LGHDT and CDR2 is YNNKEL in the germline V gene (reference sequence).

This chain connects TRBV3-1 (or the pseudogene TRBV3-2) to TRBJ2-1; the match to TRBD2 covers 9 bases. Sequencing used peripheral blood. The receptor was derived from a man between 45 and 60 years old with COVID-19, enrolled during active disease. The DNA for the CDR3 is TGTGCCAGCAGCCCAAGGGGGCTAGCGGGGACCGGGGATGAGCAGTTCTTC. Its protein is CASSPRGLAGTGDEQFF.